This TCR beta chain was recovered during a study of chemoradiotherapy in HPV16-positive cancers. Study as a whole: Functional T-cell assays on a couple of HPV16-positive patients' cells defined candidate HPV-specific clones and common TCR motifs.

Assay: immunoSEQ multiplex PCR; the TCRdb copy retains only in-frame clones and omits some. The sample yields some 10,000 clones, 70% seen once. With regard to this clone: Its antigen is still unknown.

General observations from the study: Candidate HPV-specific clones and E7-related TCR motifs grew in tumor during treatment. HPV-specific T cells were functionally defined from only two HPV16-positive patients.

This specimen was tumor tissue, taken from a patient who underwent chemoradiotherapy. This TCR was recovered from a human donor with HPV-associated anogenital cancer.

The CDR3 region has the DNA TGTGCCAGCAGCCCGAATAGCGGAGACCTCAATGAGCAGTTCTTC. Translating gives CASSPNSGDLNEQFF. This chain joins TRBV5-4 and TRBJ2-1, with a possible D match to TRBD2 (6 bases). Germline V gene lookup returns CDR1 SGHNT and CDR2 YYREEE (reference sequence). Trimming left V 4 bases short and J 6 bases short, with 17 bases between. The CDR3 runs to 15 residues.